This T cell receptor beta chain derives from a study of T cell responses to AZD1222 COVID-19 vaccine. TCRdb's table, derived via immunoSEQ multiplex PCR, lists solely in-frame clones and lacks some. The table records about 100,000 clones, approximately 89% of them present only once. With respect to this clone: Its antigen remains unidentified.

Notes on the study in general: Donors skewed white British and female; clonal diversity was possibly underestimated. There were vaccine-associated CD4 TCRs across spike, dominant at 160-218 and 743-854.

This specimen consisted of peripheral blood, obtained on day 0 of MenACWY control vaccination. This receptor was taken from an adult in good health.

The CDR3 nucleotides are TGTGCCAGCAGACAGGGGAGGCTCACAGATACGCAGTATTTT. Translating it yields CASRQGRLTDTQYF. The V gene is TRBV6-5, the J gene TRBJ2-3; D is perhaps TRBD1 (7 bases). Germline CDR1 is MNHEY and CDR2 is SVGAGI. V lost 6 bases and J lost 2, with 12 bases in between. This CDR3 region has 14 residues.